This T cell receptor (beta chain) was retrieved from a study of HIV-infected children after antiretroviral therapy interruption. Treatment meaning: PENTA 11 planned treatment interruption arm or continuous ART arm. General study results and limits: Sorted CD45RA+ naive cells might include minor non-naive CD45RA+ cells.

V lost 7 bases and J 0 bases, leaving 14 bases between the germline ends. Germline values: CDR1 SQVTM, CDR2 ANQGSEA. This CDR3 region has 14 residues. In this sample, this clonotype turned up many times. Its antigen is currently unknown. RNA-based 3' RACE libraries used unique molecular identifiers. TCRdb ran MiXCR on the 3' RACE reads and lists one entry per CDR3 protein. The top ten clones hold over 0.65% of a sample with around 50,000 distinct CDR3 sequences, roughly 4.5% of them seen once. V gene TRBV29-1 combines with J gene TRBJ2-3, with D possibly matching TRBD2 (5 bases). This material consisted of CD45RA+ CD4+ T cells from PBMCs, pooled from several time points, taken from a donor given antiretroviral therapy, either interrupted or continuous. Subset indicated: naive CD4+ CD45RA+ CD45RO- T cells. This TCR came from a pool of human donors with HIV. The CDR3 spells CSAGVAGSTDTQYF. In DNA, the CDR3 is TGCAGCGCCGGGGTGGCCGGGAGCACAGATACGCAGTATTTT.